The text below deals with one T cell receptor beta chain. Its matching antigen is unknown. Treatment denoted: 19 received Ad26.COV2.S at low or high dose, single or two shots; several received placebo; per-sample allocation not given. The investigators took samples on day 63 after the first vaccine or placebo injection. Sequencing was performed with immunoSEQ multiplex PCR; in TCRdb, only in-frame clones are kept and a portion is missing. The sample lists roughly 510,000 clones, roughly 87% occurring once. The V gene's germline CDR1 is MNHNS and CDR2 SASEGT. The J segment lost 2 bases and the V segment lost 2 bases, leaving 13 bases of the junction unmatched. The CDR3 spans 18 residues. The sample comes from a study of Ad26.COV2.S vaccination and SARS-CoV-2 variants. General study results and limits: For non-spike TCRs, breadth in vaccine recipients resembled that in placebo recipients.

The chain employs TRBV6-1 and TRBJ2-7; TRBD1 aligns across 9 bases. The TCR sequence derives from a person aged 18-60 years who received the Ad26.COV2.S COVID-19 vaccine or a placebo. The sequenced sample was peripheral blood, obtained in a trial of Ad26.COV2.S vaccine versus placebo. DNA for the CDR3: TGTGCCAGCAGTGAAATTGTCCTAACCGGGACAGGGCCCTACGAGCAGTACTTC. Its protein product is CASSEIVLTGTGPYEQYF.